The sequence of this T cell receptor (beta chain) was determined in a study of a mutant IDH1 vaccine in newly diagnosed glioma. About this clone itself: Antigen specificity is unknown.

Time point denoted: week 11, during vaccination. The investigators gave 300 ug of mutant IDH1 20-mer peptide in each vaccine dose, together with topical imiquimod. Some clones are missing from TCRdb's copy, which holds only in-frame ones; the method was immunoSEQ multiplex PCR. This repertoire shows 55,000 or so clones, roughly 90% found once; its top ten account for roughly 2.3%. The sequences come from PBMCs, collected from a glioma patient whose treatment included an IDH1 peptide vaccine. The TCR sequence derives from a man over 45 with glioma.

This CDR3 is CASSLADRDLYGYTF. Here the CDR3 DNA reads TGCGCCAGCAGCTTGGCCGACAGGGACCTGTATGGCTACACCTTC. The chain links TRBV5-1 to TRBJ1-2; 7 positions agree with TRBD1. The germline V gene has CDR1 SGHRS and CDR2 YFSETQ. CDR3 size: 15 residues. Germline trimming cut 0 bases from V and 5 bases from J; bases unmatched to any gene: 7.